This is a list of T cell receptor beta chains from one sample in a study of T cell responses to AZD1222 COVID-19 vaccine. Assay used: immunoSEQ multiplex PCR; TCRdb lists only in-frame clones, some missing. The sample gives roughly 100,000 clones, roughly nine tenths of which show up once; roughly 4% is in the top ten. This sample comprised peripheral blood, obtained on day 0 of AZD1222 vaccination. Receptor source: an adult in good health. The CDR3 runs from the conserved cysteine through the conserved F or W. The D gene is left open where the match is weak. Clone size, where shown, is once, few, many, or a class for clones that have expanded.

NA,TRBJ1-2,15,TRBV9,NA,CASSVATNPTNGYTF,TGTGCCAGCAGCGTCGCGACAAACCCTACTAATGGCTACACCTTC
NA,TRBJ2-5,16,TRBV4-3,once,CASSQGSGDPQETQYF,TGCGCCAGCAGCCAAGGTTCGGGGGACCCTCAAGAGACCCAGTACTTC
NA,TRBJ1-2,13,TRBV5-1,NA,CASSWDGRYGYTF,TGCGCCAGCAGCTGGGACGGTCGCTATGGCTACACCTTC
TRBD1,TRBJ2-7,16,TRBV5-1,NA,CASSSSGQGISYEQYF,TGCGCCAGCAGCTCCTCGGGACAGGGGATCTCCTACGAGCAGTACTTC
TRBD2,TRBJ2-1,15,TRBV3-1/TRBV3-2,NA,CASSLRGGPGNEQFF,TGTGCCAGCAGCCTCCGGGGGGGCCCGGGCAATGAGCAGTTCTTC
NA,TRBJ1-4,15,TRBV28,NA,CASSLQGTGNEKLFF,TGTGCCAGCAGTTTACAGGGGACGGGCAATGAAAAACTGTTTTTT
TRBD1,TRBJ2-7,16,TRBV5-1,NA,CASSLVKDRELYEQYF,TGCGCCAGCAGCTTGGTAAAGGACAGGGAACTCTACGAGCAGTACTTC
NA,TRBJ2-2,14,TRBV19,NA,CASITRVETGELFF,TGTGCCAGTATAACCCGGGTCGAGACCGGGGAGCTGTTTTTT
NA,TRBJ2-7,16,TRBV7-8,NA,CASSLVGGQGVYEQYF,TGTGCCAGCAGCTTAGTTGGAGGCCAGGGTGTCTACGAGCAGTACTTC
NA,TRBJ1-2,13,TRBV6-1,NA,CASSDNLNYGYTF,TGTGCCAGCAGTGATAACCTTAACTATGGCTACACCTTC
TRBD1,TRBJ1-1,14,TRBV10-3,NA,CAISEVGQGGGAFF,TGTGCCATCAGTGAGGTAGGACAGGGAGGGGGAGCTTTCTTT
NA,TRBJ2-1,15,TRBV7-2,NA,CASSPWGSSYNEQFF,TGTGCCAGCAGCCCCTGGGGGAGCTCCTACAATGAGCAGTTCTTC
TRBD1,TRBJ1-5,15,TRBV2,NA,CASSRDSATDQPQHF,TGTGCCAGCAGCAGGGACAGCGCTACAGATCAGCCCCAGCATTTT
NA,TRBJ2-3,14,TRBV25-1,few,CASSEFALTDTQYF,TGTGCCAGCAGTGAATTCGCTCTCACAGATACGCAGTATTTT
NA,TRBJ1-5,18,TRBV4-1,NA,CASSQEFFGRGAGQPQHF,TGCGCCAGCAGCCAAGAATTCTTCGGCCGGGGGGCAGGGCAGCCCCAGCATTTT
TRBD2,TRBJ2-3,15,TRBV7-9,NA,CASTRAGGNTDTQYF,TGTGCCAGCACCCGTGCGGGGGGGAACACAGATACGCAGTATTTT
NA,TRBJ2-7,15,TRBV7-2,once,CASSFTGGLTYEQYF,TGTGCCAGCAGCTTCACAGGGGGACTAACCTACGAGCAGTACTTC
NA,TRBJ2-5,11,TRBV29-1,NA,CSVMQVETQYF,TGCAGCGTGATGCAGGTGGAGACCCAGTACTTC
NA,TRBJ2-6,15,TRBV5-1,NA,CASSIGVSGANVLTF,TGCGCCAGCAGCATAGGGGTCTCTGGGGCCAACGTCCTGACTTTC
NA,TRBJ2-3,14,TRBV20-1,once,CSASVHLVTDTQYF,TGCAGTGCTAGTGTCCACCTTGTAACAGATACGCAGTATTTT
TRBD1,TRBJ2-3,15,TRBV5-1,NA,CASSLRGQVTDTQYF,TGCGCCAGCAGCTTGAGGGGGCAGGTCACAGATACGCAGTATTTT
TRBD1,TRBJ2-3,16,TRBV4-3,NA,CASSPATGGGADTQYF,TGCGCCAGCAGCCCAGCGACAGGGGGAGGAGCAGATACGCAGTATTTT
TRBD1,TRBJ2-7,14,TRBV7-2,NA,CASSLIGGVYEQYF,TGTGCCAGCAGCTTAATAGGGGGCGTATACGAGCAGTACTTC
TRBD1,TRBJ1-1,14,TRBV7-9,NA,CASSPGGGYTEAFF,TGTGCCAGCAGCCCCGGAGGGGGCTACACTGAAGCTTTCTTT